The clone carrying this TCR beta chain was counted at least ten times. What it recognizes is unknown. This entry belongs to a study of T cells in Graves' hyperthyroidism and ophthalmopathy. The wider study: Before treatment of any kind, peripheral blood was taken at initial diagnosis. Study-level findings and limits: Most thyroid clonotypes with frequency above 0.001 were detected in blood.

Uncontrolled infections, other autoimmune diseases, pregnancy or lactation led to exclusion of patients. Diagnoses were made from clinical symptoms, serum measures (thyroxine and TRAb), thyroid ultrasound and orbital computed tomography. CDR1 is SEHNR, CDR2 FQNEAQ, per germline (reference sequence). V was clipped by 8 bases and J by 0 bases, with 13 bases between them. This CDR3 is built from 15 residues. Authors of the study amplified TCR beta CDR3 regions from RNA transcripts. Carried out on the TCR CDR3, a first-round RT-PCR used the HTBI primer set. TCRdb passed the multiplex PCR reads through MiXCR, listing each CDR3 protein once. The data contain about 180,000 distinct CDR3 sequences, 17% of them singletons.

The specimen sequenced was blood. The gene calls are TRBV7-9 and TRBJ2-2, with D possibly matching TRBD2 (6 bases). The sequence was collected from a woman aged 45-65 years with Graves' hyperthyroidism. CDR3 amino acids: CASWWAGPNTGELFF. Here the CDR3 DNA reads TGTGCCAGCTGGTGGGCGGGACCGAACACCGGGGAGCTGTTTTTT.